Listed below are T cell receptor beta chains from one sample, sequenced in a study of cytomegalovirus exposure and HLA in healthy donors. The method was immunoSEQ multiplex PCR; TCRdb's version includes in-frame clones alone and lacks a portion of them. The table records approximately 73,000 clones, about 64% of them present only once. The sequencing input was PBMCs. The receptors were gathered from a man aged 25 to 40 in good health and CMV-seropositive. Each CDR3 is given with its conserved first and last residue. A D gene is named only where the DNA matches it firmly. Part of the rows lack a size; the others show once, few, many or a class for expanded clones.

V	J	D	size	CDR3	DNA
TRBV4-1	TRBJ2-3	TRBD2	-	CASSQSGLASADTQYF	TGCGCCAGCAGCCAATCCGGACTAGCATCCGCAGATACGCAGTATTTT
TRBV7-9	TRBJ1-4	TRBD1	-	CASSRPGQGNEKLFF	TGTGCCAGCAGCCGACCGGGACAGGGTAATGAAAAACTGTTTTTT
TRBV7-3	TRBJ2-2	-	-	CASSLFSGTGELFF	TGTGCCAGCAGCTTATTCTCGGGCACCGGGGAGCTGTTTTTT
TRBV4-2	TRBJ2-1	TRBD2	few	CASSQGSGAYNEQFF	TGTGCCAGCAGCCAAGGGAGCGGGGCCTACAATGAGCAGTTCTTC
TRBV27	TRBJ1-5	-	few	CASSLSPGRPQHF	TGTGCCAGCAGTTTATCGCCTGGCAGGCCCCAGCATTTT
TRBV29-1	TRBJ2-5	TRBD2	once	CSVDGGAGGETQYF	TGCAGCGTTGACGGGGGGGCTGGGGGAGAGACCCAGTACTTC
TRBV4-2	TRBJ2-3	TRBD2	once	CASSQTVVAGGPGTDTQYF	TGTGCCAGCAGCCAAACGGTGGTAGCGGGAGGGCCGGGCACAGATACGCAGTATTTT
TRBV7-6	TRBJ1-1	-	-	CASSSPAGAGTEAFF	TGTGCCAGCAGCTCCCCAGCGGGGGCTGGGACTGAAGCTTTCTTT
TRBV5-1	TRBJ1-5	TRBD1	-	CASRKTGDGDQPQHF	TGCGCCAGCAGAAAGACAGGGGACGGCGATCAGCCCCAGCATTTT
TRBV6-1	TRBJ1-2	-	few	CASRENRAVIGYGYTF	TGTGCCAGCAGGGAAAACAGGGCTGTCATTGGGTATGGCTACACCTTC
TRBV19	TRBJ1-5	-	-	CASSFSGGENQPQHF	TGTGCCAGTAGTTTTTCCGGAGGGGAAAATCAGCCCCAGCATTTT
TRBV27	TRBJ1-2	-	-	CATKQERGRGYGYTF	TGTGCCACCAAACAGGAGAGGGGCCGGGGGTATGGCTACACCTTC
TRBV27	TRBJ2-1	TRBD1	few	CASTLKAGGALYNEQFF	TGTGCCAGCACCCTTAAAGCAGGGGGAGCCCTCTACAATGAGCAGTTCTTC
TRBV6-6	TRBJ2-1	TRBD1	-	CASSLTGRANNEQFF	TGTGCCAGCAGTTTGACAGGGCGAGCAAACAATGAGCAGTTCTTC
TRBV2	TRBJ2-6	-	few	CASSSRISGANVLTF	TGTGCCAGCAGTTCCAGAATCTCTGGGGCCAACGTCCTGACTTTC
TRBV29-1	TRBJ2-3	TRBD2	-	CSVEGLAGRGGTDTQYF	TGCAGCGTTGAAGGCCTCGCGGGGCGGGGGGGCACAGATACGCAGTATTTT
TRBV5-1	TRBJ1-4	-	-	CASTDSATNEKLFF	TGCGCCAGCACAGACAGTGCAACTAATGAAAAACTGTTTTTT